At least ten counts were recorded for the clone carrying this T cell receptor (beta chain). During its preparation, the TCRbeta library received unique molecular identifiers. TCRdb independently ran MiXCR on the PCR reads; one entry per CDR3 protein. The sample has approximately 200,000 distinct CDR3 sequences, 13% to 15% seen once. The sample originates from a study of T-cell reconstitution after alpha-beta-depleted transplantation in children. Trimming removed 3 bases from V and 0 bases from J, with 12 bases in between. Germline V gene lookup returns CDR1 SGHRS and CDR2 YFSETQ. The CDR3 length is 15 residues.

This rearrangement joins TRBV5-1 to TRBJ1-1; D not resolved. The input for sequencing was PBMCs from the stem cell graft donor, taken from the stem cell graft. The sequence came from a human donor who donated a stem cell graft to a child with acute lymphoblastic leukemia. The CDR3 DNA follows: TGCGCCAGCAGCTCCTTAGGAAGGCTGAACACTGAAGCTTTCTTT. This encodes CASSSLGRLNTEAFF.